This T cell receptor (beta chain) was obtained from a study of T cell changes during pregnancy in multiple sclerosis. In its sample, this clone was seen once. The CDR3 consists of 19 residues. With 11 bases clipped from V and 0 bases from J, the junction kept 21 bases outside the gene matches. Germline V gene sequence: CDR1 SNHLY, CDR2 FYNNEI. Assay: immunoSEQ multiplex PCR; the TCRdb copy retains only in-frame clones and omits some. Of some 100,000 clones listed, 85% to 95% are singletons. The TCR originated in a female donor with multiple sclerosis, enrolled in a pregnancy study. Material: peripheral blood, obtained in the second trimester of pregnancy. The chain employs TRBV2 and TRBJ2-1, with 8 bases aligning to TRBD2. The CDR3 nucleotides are TGTGCCTCTAAGATACAAGCGGGAGCTCTCCCGAGCTCCTACAATGAGCAGTTCTTC. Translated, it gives CASKIQAGALPSSYNEQFF.